What follows are 6 T cell receptor beta chains derived from one specimen sequenced in a study of blood T cell repertoires in COVID-19. Produced via immunoSEQ multiplex PCR; TCRdb's table is partial and in-frame only. The table lists tens of thousands of clones, around 89% of them singletons. The sequenced sample was peripheral blood. Every receptor here comes from a middle-aged man with acute or convalescent COVID-19.

The V call is TRBV12-5, the J call TRBJ1-1; unclear D gene. The germline V gene encodes CDR1 LGHNT and CDR2 FRNRAP. This CDR3 region has 17 residues. V lost 0 bases, J lost 3 bases, and 17 bases lay in between. The CDR3 reads CASGLVVGFPHDTEAFF. The CDR3, as DNA: TGTGCTAGTGGTTTGGTAGTCGGGTTTCCTCACGACACTGAAGCTTTCTTT. Together with reference TRBV12-5 and TRBJ1-1, the CDR3 gives the full variable domain: DARVTQTPRHKVTEMGQEVTMRCQPILGHNTVFWYRQTMMQGLELLAYFRNRAPLDDSGMPKDRFSAEMPDATLATLKIQPSEPRDSAVYFCASGLVVGFPHDTEAFFGQGTRLTVV.

The chain uses TRBV10-3 and TRBJ2-7; D call uncertain. Germline V CDR1 and CDR2: ENHRY, SYGVKD. The CDR3 is 13 residues long. The V and J ends lost 4 bases and 0 bases respectively, with 7 bases between them. CDR3 sequence (DNA): TGTGCCATCAGTGCCCGGAGCTCCTACGAGCAGTACTTC. It yields the protein CAISARSSYEQYF.

This chain links TRBV12-5 with TRBJ2-3, with 7 bases that match TRBD1. The length of the CDR3 is 16 residues. Germline V lookup: CDR1 LGHNT, CDR2 FRNRAP. The ends lost 1 base at V and 4 bases at J; junction bases unmatched: 8. CDR3 amino acids: CASGLALTGDPDTQYF. The CDR3 DNA reads TGTGCTAGTGGTTTGGCACTAACAGGGGACCCAGATACGCAGTATTTT.

The rearrangement uses TRBV19 and TRBJ2-2, with unresolved D. The germline V gene encodes CDR1 LNHDA and CDR2 SQIVND (reference sequence). The CDR3 length is 14 residues. With 5 bases removed from V and 0 bases from J, the gap between germline ends came to 7 bases. The CDR3 nucleotides read TGTGCCAGTAGTTCTCTAGCGAACACCGGGGAGCTGTTTTTT. It codes for CASSSLANTGELFF.

This clone was seen more than once but under ten times. The rearrangement links TRBV28 to TRBJ1-3, with a tentative D call TRBD1 (6 bases). This CDR3 is 14 amino acids long. Trimming took off 4 bases at V and 1 base at J, with 8 bases between the two ends. From germline, CDR1 is MDHEN and CDR2 SYDVKM. The CDR3 is CASSSQGSGNTIYF. CDR3 nucleotides: TGTGCCAGCAGTTCACAGGGATCTGGAAACACCATATATTTT.

V is TRBV19 and J is TRBJ1-1; D not certain. The V gene's germline CDR1 is LNHDA and CDR2 SQIVND (reference sequence). The CDR3 is 15 amino acids. The V end was cut by 6 bases, the J end by 11 bases, with 25 bases between. The CDR3 sequence is CASSIGPSREKEAFF. The CDR3, as DNA: TGTGCCAGTAGCATCGGACCTTCGCGGGAAAAGGAGGCTTTCTTT.